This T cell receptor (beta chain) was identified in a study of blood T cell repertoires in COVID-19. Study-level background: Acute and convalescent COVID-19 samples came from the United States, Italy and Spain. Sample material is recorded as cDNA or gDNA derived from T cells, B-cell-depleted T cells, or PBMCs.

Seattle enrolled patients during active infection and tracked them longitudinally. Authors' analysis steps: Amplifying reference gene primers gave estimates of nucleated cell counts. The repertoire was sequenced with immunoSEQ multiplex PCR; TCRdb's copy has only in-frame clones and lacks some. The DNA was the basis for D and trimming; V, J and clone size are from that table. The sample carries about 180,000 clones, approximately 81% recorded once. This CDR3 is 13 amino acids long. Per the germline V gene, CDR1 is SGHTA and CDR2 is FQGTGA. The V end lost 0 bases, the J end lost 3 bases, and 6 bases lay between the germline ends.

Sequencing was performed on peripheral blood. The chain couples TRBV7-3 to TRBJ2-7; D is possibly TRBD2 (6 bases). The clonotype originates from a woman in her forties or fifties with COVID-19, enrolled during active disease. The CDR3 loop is CASSLTGGYEQYF. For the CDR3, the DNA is TGTGCCAGCAGCTTAACGGGGGGCTACGAGCAGTACTTC.